Detailed here is one TCR beta chain. Its antigen is not identified. Through a sample-barcoded 5' primer and a J-beta primer mix, a second PCR was run for roughly 6 to 12 cycles. Each cDNA molecule, via a template-switch adaptor with 12 random nucleotides, was tagged. TCRdb recomputed calls from the 5' RACE reads with MiXCR, one row per CDR3 protein. The sample lists over 600,000 distinct CDR3 sequences, around 50% occurring once. Each sample yielded at least 6 million isolated PBMCs. The amount of total RNA extracted per sample was at least 5.5 micrograms. The record originates from a study of blood T cells in healthy people across ages. Study-wide points: Across samples, TCR beta diversity tracked strongly with naive T cell percentage.

The CDR3 extends over 14 amino acids. Germline V gives CDR1 LGHDT, CDR2 YNNKEL (reference sequence). V shed 6 bases, J shed 3 bases, and the junction held 5 bases outside the gene matches. Sequencing input: blood. This chain uses TRBV3-1 with TRBJ1-2; TRBD1 matches at 9 bases. This TCR was recovered from a man aged 35 to 55 in good health. CDR3 region: CASRPTGGYYGYTF. CDR3 coding DNA: TGTGCCAGCAGGCCCACAGGGGGCTACTATGGCTACACCTTC.